The 10 T cell receptor beta chains in this list originate from one sample, sequenced in a study of blood T cell repertoires in COVID-19. Measured with immunoSEQ multiplex PCR; TCRdb has only the in-frame clones, and not every one. The sample has fewer than 600,000 clones, 85% to 90% seen once. The sequencing sample was made of PBMCs or T cells enriched from blood (not recorded which). These receptors were obtained from a middle-aged woman who had recovered from COVID-19.

This chain links TRBV30 with TRBJ2-3, with 7 bases that match TRBD2. Trimming removed 1 base from V and 0 bases from J; junction bases left unmatched: 7. Germline V gene sequence: CDR1 GTSNPN, CDR2 SVGIG (reference sequence). The CDR3 consists of 16 residues. CDR3 nucleotide sequence: TGTGCCTGGAGTGGGCCTACTAGCGCCAGCACAGATACGCAGTATTTT. It specifies CAWSGPTSASTDTQYF.

The J gene is TRBJ2-2, the V gene TRBV27; D is unclear. Germline V gene data show CDR1 as MNHEY and CDR2 as SMNVEV (reference sequence). The CDR3 length is 15 residues. V lost 8 bases to trimming and J lost 3 bases, with 16 bases between them. This chain's CDR3 is CASRGGLDHTGELFF. In nucleotides, the CDR3 is TGTGCCAGCCGTGGCGGATTAGACCACACCGGGGAGCTGTTTTTT.

V and J are TRBV7-6 and TRBJ2-3, with a weak D call TRBD1 (5 bases). Trimming cost V 5 bases and J 2 bases, with 11 bases left between them. CDR1 is SGHVS, CDR2 FNYEAQ, per germline. The CDR3 is 14 amino acids. In nucleotides, the CDR3 is TGTGCCAGCAGCACACGACAGCTCACAGATACGCAGTATTTT. Encoded protein: CASSTRQLTDTQYF. The full variable domain, completed using reference TRBV7-6 and TRBJ2-3, is GAGVSQSPRYKVTKRGQDVALRCDPISGHVSLYWYRQALGQGPEFLTYFNYEAQQDKSGLPNDRFSAERPEGSISTLTIQRTEQRDSAMYRCASSTRQLTDTQYFGPGTRLTVL.

This clone was detected only once. Other DNA sequences in this specimen translate into the identical CDR3. V is TRBV12-3 or TRBV12-4 and J is TRBJ1-3; the D is unclear. Trimming removed 0 bases from V and 3 bases from J, with 3 bases in between. The CDR3 totals 13 residues. The CDR3 region is CASSLASGNTIYF. In DNA, the CDR3 is TGTGCCAGCAGTTTAGCTAGTGGAAACACCATATATTTT.

The sample holds a few counts of this clone. The J gene is TRBJ2-7, the V gene TRBV5-1, with a weak D call TRBD2 (6 bases). The germline gives CDR1 SGHRS, CDR2 YFSETQ. This CDR3 has 13 amino acids. V lost 4 bases and J lost 7, with 15 bases in between. CDR3 loop: CASSTGPSVEQYF. The CDR3 nucleotides are TGCGCCAGCAGCACCGGACCTAGCGTGGAGCAGTACTTC.

This clone was recorded a few times. The V call is TRBV6-1, the J call TRBJ1-1; TRBD1 might be the D (6 bases). The germline V and J ends were trimmed by 1 base and 0 bases, with 9 bases remaining between them. Germline V gene sequence: CDR1 MNHNS, CDR2 SASEGT. This CDR3 comprises 15 residues. The CDR3 spells CASSEDWGLNTEAFF. The CDR3 DNA reads TGTGCCAGCAGTGAAGATTGGGGGCTGAACACTGAAGCTTTCTTT.

The chain couples TRBV11-3 to TRBJ1-6; weak D call: TRBD1 (5 bases). The CDR3 contains 13 residues. Germline CDR1 SGHNT, CDR2 YENEEA. Trimming cost V 5 bases and J 7 bases, with 9 bases left between them. CDR3 bases: TGTGCCAGCAGCGGGGGGGAGAATTCACCCCTCCACTTT. This gives the protein CASSGGENSPLHF.

This chain connects TRBV2 to TRBJ1-2; weak D call: TRBD1 (6 bases). Trimming took off 4 bases at V and 2 bases at J, with 14 bases between the two ends. The germline gives CDR1 SNHLY, CDR2 FYNNEI. CDR3 size: 15 residues. CDR3 nucleotide sequence: TGTGCCAGCAGTGGGAACAGGGACGAAAACTATGGCTACACCTTC. Protein product: CASSGNRDENYGYTF.

V is TRBV6-1 and J is TRBJ1-1, with no clear D. Trimming shortened V by 2 bases and J by 7 bases, and 11 bases separated the two germline ends. This CDR3 has 13 amino acids. Germline V lookup: CDR1 MNHNS, CDR2 SASEGT. The CDR3: CASSEWENGEAFF. The CDR3 DNA is TGTGCCAGCAGTGAATGGGAGAACGGTGAAGCTTTCTTT.

This sequence joins TRBV7-6 and TRBJ1-6, with D perhaps TRBD1 (6 bases). Germline loops: CDR1 SGHVS, CDR2 FNYEAQ. This CDR3 is built from 17 residues. Trimming stripped 2 bases from V and 7 bases from J, with 18 bases between. CDR3 region: CASSLLVAGTSNSPLHF. The CDR3 coding sequence is TGTGCCAGCAGCTTATTAGTCGCCGGGACATCCAATTCACCCCTCCACTTT.